This T cell receptor (beta chain) was captured in a study of identical twins. Whole-study findings and limits: Partly confounded zero-insertion analyses could result from invariant MAIT and iNKT cells.

Turning to this clonotype: Antigen unknown.

J was trimmed by 3 bases and V by 3 bases; bases with no gene match: 6. The CDR3 spans 14 residues. Germline CDR1 is SGDLS and CDR2 is YYNGEE. TCRdb reanalysed the 5' RACE reads using MiXCR and keeps one entry per CDR3 protein. Of 100,000 or so distinct CDR3 sequences in the sample, about 6% were seen once. Sequenced: memory T cells sorted from blood. This TCR was sampled from a woman aged 45-65 years in good health. The chain recombines TRBV9 with TRBJ2-7, with 7 positions matching TRBD1. The CDR3, as DNA: TGTGCCAGCAGCGGTCGGGACAGTGACTACGAGCAGTACTTC. Protein sequence: CASSGRDSDYEQYF.